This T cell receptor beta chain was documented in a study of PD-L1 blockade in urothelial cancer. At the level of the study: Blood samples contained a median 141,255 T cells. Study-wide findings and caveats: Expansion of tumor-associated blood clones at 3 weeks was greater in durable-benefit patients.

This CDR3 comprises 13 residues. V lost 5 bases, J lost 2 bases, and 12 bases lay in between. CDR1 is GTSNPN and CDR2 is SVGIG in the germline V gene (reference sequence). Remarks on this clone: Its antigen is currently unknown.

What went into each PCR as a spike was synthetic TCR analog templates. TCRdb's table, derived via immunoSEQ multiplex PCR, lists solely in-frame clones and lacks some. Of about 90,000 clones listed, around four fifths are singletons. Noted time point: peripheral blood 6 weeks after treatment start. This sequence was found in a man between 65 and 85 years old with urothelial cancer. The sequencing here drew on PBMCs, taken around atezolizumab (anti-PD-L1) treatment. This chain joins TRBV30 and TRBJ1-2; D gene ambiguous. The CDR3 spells CAWVPDKNYGYTF. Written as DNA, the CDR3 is TGTGCCTGGGTTCCCGACAAAAACTATGGCTACACCTTC.